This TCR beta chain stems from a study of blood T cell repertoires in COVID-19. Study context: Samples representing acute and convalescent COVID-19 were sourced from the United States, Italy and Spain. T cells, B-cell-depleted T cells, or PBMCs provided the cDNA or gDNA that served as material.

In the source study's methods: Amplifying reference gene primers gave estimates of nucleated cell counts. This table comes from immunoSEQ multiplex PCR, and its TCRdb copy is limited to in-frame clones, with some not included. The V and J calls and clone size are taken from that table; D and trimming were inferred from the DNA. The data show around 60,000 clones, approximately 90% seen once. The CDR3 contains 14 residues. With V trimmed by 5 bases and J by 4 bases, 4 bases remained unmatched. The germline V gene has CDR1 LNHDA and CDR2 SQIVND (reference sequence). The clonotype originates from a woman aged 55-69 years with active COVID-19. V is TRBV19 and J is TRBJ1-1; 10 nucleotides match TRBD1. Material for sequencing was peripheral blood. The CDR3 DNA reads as TGTGCCAGTAGTTACCGGGACAGGGGCACTGAAGCTTTCTTT. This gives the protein CASSYRDRGTEAFF. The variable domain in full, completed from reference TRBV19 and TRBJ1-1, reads DGGITQSPKYLFRKEGQNVTLSCEQNLNHDAMYWYRQDPGQGLRLIYYSQIVNDFQKGDIAEGYSVSREKKESFPLTVTSAQKNPTAFYLCASSYRDRGTEAFFGQGTRLTVV.